This paragraph covers one T cell receptor beta chain sequence. Its antigen is still unknown. Individual cDNA molecules carried attached unique molecular identifiers. Each CDR3 protein gets one entry after TCRdb re-called the 5' RACE reads with MiXCR. The sample yields some 75,000 distinct CDR3 sequences, roughly 15% seen once. These data come from a study of early T cells in non-severe SARS-CoV-2 infection. Whole-study context: With bulk RNA from unsorted whole blood as input, sequencing yielded unpaired chains.

Points from the study as a whole: Sequences matched to VDJdb favored anti-spike CD8 responses, while private and CD4 specificities were missed.

V dropped 0 bases and J dropped 11 bases, with 12 bases sitting between them. CDR1 KGHSY and CDR2 FQNENV come from the germline V gene. The CDR3 has 13 residues. The sequenced sample consisted of whole blood. The genes are TRBV16 and TRBJ2-3; either TRBD1 or TRBD2 may supply D (5 bases each). The TCR sequence derives from an adult who was a healthcare worker with PCR-confirmed SARS-CoV-2 infection or an uninfected control (not recorded which). CDR3 in amino acids: CASSQSRGDGQYF. In DNA form, the CDR3 reads TGTGCCAGCAGCCAATCGAGGGGAGACGGGCAGTATTTT.